This TCR beta chain was observed in a study of blood T cells in healthy people across ages. Study-level points and caveats: It was not possible, with unsorted PBMCs, to conclusively compare naive and antigen-experienced cells. Among long-lived donors, naive CD4+ cells were more numerous and diversity higher than in aged donors.

CDR1 is DFQATT and CDR2 is SNEGSKA in the germline V gene (reference sequence). CDR3 length: 14 residues. For this clonotype: Its specificity is unknown.

Using a J-beta primer mix together with a sample-barcoded 5' primer, a second PCR was run for about 6 to 11 cycles. CDR3-containing paired-end reads numbered at least 2.5 million in each sample. TCRdb analysed the 5' RACE reads with MiXCR anew, one entry per CDR3 protein. The sample shows approximately 1,100,000 distinct CDR3 sequences, 40% to 55% of them seen only once. Each sample yielded at least 7 million isolated PBMCs. This chain links TRBV20-1 with TRBJ2-7; TRBD2 matches at 7 bases. The J call is in doubt because the DNA end fits TRBJ2-5 better. The clonotype comes from a woman aged 60-75 years in good health. The sample consisted of blood. The CDR3 DNA reads as TGCAGTGCTAGAGATTGGAGCGGGACCCAGACCCAGTACTTC. It encodes CSARDWSGTQTQYF.